Sequencing of this T cell receptor beta chain was carried out in a study of cytomegalovirus exposure and HLA in healthy donors. Across the whole study: Earlier, 100 million to 130 million unique TCR beta sequences were recovered from some 200 million T cells by an analysis. The study's findings and limits: Follow-up analysis later connected one missense variant in DCLRE1C with trimming of TCR beta V- and J-genes.

Germline lookup yields CDR1 MNHEY and CDR2 SMNVEV (reference sequence). Trimming removed 7 bases at V and 8 bases at J, with 17 bases between. This CDR3 has 14 amino acids. PCR used 60 Vbeta primers and 13 Jbeta primers. Clones were sequenced by immunoSEQ multiplex PCR, and TCRdb holds only the in-frame ones, with some missing. The table shows approximately 150,000 clones, with just over 65% occurring only once. Turning to this clone: Its antigen is not identified.

This clonotype originated in a woman in her fifties or sixties in good health and CMV-seronegative. Sequences were obtained from PBMCs. The chain uses TRBV27 and TRBJ1-4, with D possibly TRBD1 on 5 matching bases. The CDR3 spells CASISHRGVEKLFF. The CDR3 DNA is TGTGCCAGCATATCGCATCGGGGGGTGGAAAAACTGTTTTTT.